Below are 22 T cell receptor beta chains sequenced from a single sample in a study of cytomegalovirus exposure and HLA in healthy donors. It was with 60 Vbeta and 13 Jbeta primers that the PCR ran. Clones were sequenced by immunoSEQ multiplex PCR, and TCRdb holds only the in-frame ones, with some missing. The table includes 90,000 to 150,000 clones, around 78% detected once. What was sequenced was PBMCs. The receptor source for this set is a woman between 25 and 40 years old in good health and CMV-seropositive.

V usage is TRBV30 and J usage is TRBJ2-7; TRBD2 aligns across 12 bases. Germline V gene data show CDR1 as GTSNPN and CDR2 as SVGIG (reference sequence). This CDR3 comprises 16 residues. Trimming cost V 0 bases and J 5 bases; bases outside gene matches: 8. The CDR3 spells CAWSVLWTSGAHEQYF. The CDR3, as DNA: TGTGCCTGGAGTGTACTTTGGACTAGCGGGGCTCACGAGCAGTACTTC. Looking up the rest from reference TRBV30 and TRBJ2-7 gives the full variable domain: SQTIHQWPATLVQPVGSPLSLECTVEGTSNPNLYWYRQAAGRGLQLLFYSVGIGQISSEVPQNLSASRPQDRQFILSSKKLLLSDSGFYLCAWSVLWTSGAHEQYFGPGTRLTVT.

The gene calls are TRBV5-4 and TRBJ2-1; 7 nucleotides match TRBD1. From germline, CDR1 is SGHNT and CDR2 YYREEE (reference sequence). Trimming removed 0 bases from V and 3 bases from J; junction bases left unmatched: 6. The CDR3 is 16 amino acids. In nucleotides, the CDR3 is TGTGCCAGCAGCTTGGAGGGGGCACTGTTCTACAATGAGCAGTTCTTC. It translates to CASSLEGALFYNEQFF.

The chain couples TRBV4-3 to TRBJ1-4; D is ambiguous. The V end lost 3 bases, the J end lost 1 base, and 12 bases lay between the germline ends. Looked up from germline, CDR1 is LGHNA and CDR2 is YSLEER. This CDR3 is built from 16 residues. Here the CDR3 reads CASSQSLAVTNEKLFF. CDR3 bases: TGCGCCAGCAGCCAGTCCCTGGCAGTAACTAATGAAAAACTGTTTTTT.

As DNA, the CDR3 is TGTGCCAGCACGCGGACAGGGGCGGACACTGAAGCTTTCTTT. Its translation is CASTRTGADTEAFF. The rearrangement links TRBV27 to TRBJ1-1; TRBD1 agrees at 9 bases. Germline assignment: CDR1 MNHEY and CDR2 SMNVEV (reference sequence). After removal of 7 bases from V and 3 bases from J, the junction contained 6 bases not matched to a gene. The CDR3 has 14 amino acids.

This chain's CDR3 is CASSVNTGGSDTQYF. In DNA, the CDR3 is TGTGCCAGCAGCGTAAACACGGGGGGGTCCGATACGCAGTATTTT. The rearrangement joins TRBV9 to TRBJ2-3; 8 bases match TRBD2. This CDR3 is built from 15 residues. J gave up 6 bases and V 1 base, and 7 bases lay outside the gene matches. Germline values: CDR1 SGDLS, CDR2 YYNGEE.

The chain couples TRBV6-1 to TRBJ2-3; tentative D call: TRBD1 (5 bases). CDR1 and CDR2 (germline): MNHNS, SASEGT. V was trimmed by 2 bases and J by 4 bases, leaving 16 bases between them. CDR3 length: 16 residues. The CDR3 protein is CASSEFRAGYPDTQYF. CDR3 DNA: TGTGCCAGCAGTGAATTTAGGGCAGGGTACCCAGATACGCAGTATTTT.

This clone is a singleton in its sample. The rearrangement uses TRBV6-1 and TRBJ1-2; TRBD1 might be the D (5 bases). Trimming removed 1 base at V and 5 bases at J, with 11 bases between. CDR3 length: 14 amino acids. From germline, CDR1 is MNHNS and CDR2 SASEGT. In nucleotides, the CDR3 is TGTGCCAGCAGTGAAGGGCAGGGTCATTATGGCTACACCTTC. Translation: CASSEGQGHYGYTF.

The chain joins TRBV9 to TRBJ1-4; 7 bases agree with TRBD1. Trimming took 4 bases from V and 12 from J; bases not matched to a gene: 9. The CDR3 covers 13 residues. Germline CDR1 SGDLS, CDR2 YYNGEE. The CDR3 reads CASSQGGDGELFF. The DNA of the CDR3 is TGTGCCAGCAGCCAGGGGGGAGACGGGGAACTGTTTTTT. Full variable domain (rest looked up from reference TRBV9 and TRBJ1-4): DSGVTQTPKHLITATGQRVTLRCSPRSGDLSVYWYQQSLDQGLQFLIQYYNGEERAKGNILERFSAQQFPDLHSELNLSSLELGDSALYFCASSQGGDGELFFGSGTQLSVL.

This clone was counted only a few times. The chain is built from TRBV6-5 and TRBJ2-3; D uncertain. Trimming shortened V by 6 bases and J by 3 bases, and 10 bases separated the two germline ends. Germline V gives CDR1 MNHEY, CDR2 SVGAGI. The CDR3 is 13 amino acids. In DNA form, the CDR3 reads TGTGCCAGCAGCCTTTCCGGGACAGATACGCAGTATTTT. Amino acids: CASSLSGTDTQYF.

This rearrangement joins TRBV27 to TRBJ2-1; TRBD2 matches at 15 bases. Unmatched junction bases numbered 8, after V lost 4 bases and J lost 7 bases. Germline CDR1 reads MNHEY; CDR2 reads SMNVEV (reference sequence). This CDR3 contains 17 residues. In DNA, the CDR3 is TGTGCCAGCAGTTCACCAGGGACTAGCGGGGGGAGGAATGAGCAGTTCTTC. Its translation is CASSSPGTSGGRNEQFF.

The chain employs TRBV19 and TRBJ1-1; perhaps TRBD1 as D (5 bases). CDR1 is LNHDA and CDR2 is SQIVND in the germline V gene (reference sequence). This CDR3 comprises 12 residues. V was pared by 5 bases and J by 4 bases, with 8 bases between. The CDR3 protein is CASSAGITEAFF. DNA for the CDR3: TGTGCCAGTAGTGCAGGGATCACTGAAGCTTTCTTT. Full variable domain (missing parts from reference TRBV19 and TRBJ1-1): DGGITQSPKYLFRKEGQNVTLSCEQNLNHDAMYWYRQDPGQGLRLIYYSQIVNDFQKGDIAEGYSVSREKKESFPLTVTSAQKNPTAFYLCASSAGITEAFFGQGTRLTVV.

The chain carries TRBV11-2 and TRBJ2-5; D is ambiguous. Trimming cost V 2 bases and J 2 bases, with 6 bases left between them. The germline CDR1 and CDR2 sequences are SGHAT and FQNNGV. The CDR3 is made up of 13 amino acids. In DNA, the CDR3 is TGTGCCAGCAGCTTATTACTTCAAGAGACCCAGTACTTC. This sequence encodes CASSLLLQETQYF. The full variable domain, in which reference TRBV11-2 and TRBJ2-5 provide the parts outside the CDR3, is EAGVAQSPRYKIIEKRQSVAFWCNPISGHATLYWYQQILGQGPKLLIQFQNNGVVDDSQLPKDRFSAERLKGVDSTLKIQPAKLEDSAVYLCASSLLLQETQYFGPGTRLLVL.

The chain links TRBV10-3 to TRBJ2-2, with TRBD1 identical over 11 bases. The trim removed 11 bases at V and 5 bases at J, leaving 16 bases unmatched. Germline CDR1 ENHRY, CDR2 SYGVKD. CDR3 length: 17 amino acids. The chain's CDR3 is CALNPGQGDIDTGELFF. DNA of the CDR3: TGTGCCTTAAATCCGGGACAGGGGGATATAGATACCGGGGAGCTGTTTTTT.

This chain uses TRBV30 with TRBJ1-6; D uncertain. CDR1 and CDR2 (germline): GTSNPN, SVGIG (reference sequence). This CDR3 contains 14 residues. The germline V and J ends were trimmed by 0 bases and 6 bases, with 9 bases remaining between them. The CDR3 spells CAWSVHSLNSPLHF. The CDR3 DNA reads TGTGCCTGGAGTGTTCACAGCCTTAATTCACCCCTCCACTTT.

This clone has only one observation. The CDR3 DNA follows: TGTGCCAGCAGCCTCACAGGGTCGAATACGCAGTATTTT. Its protein product is CASSLTGSNTQYF. The chain couples TRBV7-3 to TRBJ2-3; possibly TRBD1 for D (6 bases). Trimming left V 5 bases short and J 7 bases short, with 13 bases between. The CDR3 covers 13 residues. CDR1 and CDR2 from the germline V gene are SGHTA and FQGTGA. The complete variable domain, with remaining parts taken from reference TRBV7-3 and TRBJ2-3, reads GAGVSQTPSNKVTEKGKYVELRCDPISGHTALYWYRQSLGQGPEFLIYFQGTGAADDSGLPNDRFFAVRPEGSVSTLKIQRTERGDSAVYLCASSLTGSNTQYFGPGTRLTVL.

CDR3 nucleotide sequence: TGTGCCATCACCCCGGGACAGGGCTCACCCCTCCACTTT. Amino acids: CAITPGQGSPLHF. The chain carries TRBV10-3 and TRBJ1-6; 9 nucleotides agree with TRBD1. Germline loops: CDR1 ENHRY, CDR2 SYGVKD. The CDR3 contains 13 residues. V shed 7 bases and J 10 bases; nucleotides not matched to a gene: 5.

The CDR3 region is CASSLRGWAEAFF. The CDR3 DNA sequence: TGTGCCAGCAGCTTGAGAGGATGGGCTGAAGCTTTCTTT. The rearrangement links TRBV7-9 to TRBJ1-1; D remains unclear. Between the trimmed V and J ends, which lost 3 bases and 6 bases, there was a span of 11 bases. The germline gives CDR1 SEHNR, CDR2 FQNEAQ (reference sequence). The CDR3 length is 13 residues.

This chain links TRBV4-3 with TRBJ1-5, with D perhaps TRBD1 (5 bases). The CDR3 loop spans 16 amino acids. CDR1 LGHNA and CDR2 YSLEER come from the germline V gene. The V end lost 0 bases, the J end lost 0 bases, and 9 bases lay between the germline ends. The CDR3 DNA reads TGCGCCAGCAGCCAAGAAGCGGGGACTAGCAATCAGCCCCAGCATTTT. Encoded protein: CASSQEAGTSNQPQHF.

The chain joins TRBV11-2 to TRBJ2-3, with D possibly being TRBD2 (6 bases). The V end lost 0 bases, the J end lost 5 bases, and 12 bases lay between the germline ends. This CDR3 region has 15 residues. Germline values: CDR1 SGHAT, CDR2 FQNNGV. The CDR3 nucleotides read TGTGCCAGCAGCTTAGAATCTAGCGATGAAGATACGCAGTATTTT. Its translation: CASSLESSDEDTQYF.

This chain joins TRBV10-1 and TRBJ1-4, with D possibly matching TRBD1 (5 bases). Germline V gene data show CDR1 as WNHNN and CDR2 as SYGVQD (reference sequence). Trimming removed 10 bases from V and 8 bases from J, with 35 bases in between. This CDR3 region has 19 residues. DNA of the CDR3: TGCGCCACTAGACAGACCCACCCTTCCCCGCTTCTTATTAGGGAAAAACTGTTTTTT. This sequence encodes CATRQTHPSPLLIREKLFF.

This clone has a handful of counts. The genes are TRBV11-2 and TRBJ1-4; possibly TRBD1 for D (5 bases). Germline CDR1 SGHAT, CDR2 FQNNGV. V gave up 5 bases and J gave up 5 bases, with 18 bases separating them. The CDR3 loop spans 16 amino acids. The CDR3: CASSPLLAGGNEKLFF. The CDR3 coding sequence is TGTGCCAGCAGCCCCCTTCTCGCCGGGGGGAATGAAAAACTGTTTTTT. Looking up the rest from reference TRBV11-2 and TRBJ1-4 gives the full variable domain: EAGVAQSPRYKIIEKRQSVAFWCNPISGHATLYWYQQILGQGPKLLIQFQNNGVVDDSQLPKDRFSAERLKGVDSTLKIQPAKLEDSAVYLCASSPLLAGGNEKLFFGSGTQLSVL.

The chain's CDR3 is CASRQGTARTYGYTF. DNA for the CDR3: TGTGCCAGCAGACAGGGGACAGCCAGAACCTATGGCTACACCTTC. The V call is TRBV5-6, the J call TRBJ1-2; 7 nucleotides align to TRBD1. Germline V gene sequence: CDR1 SGHDT, CDR2 YYEEEE. The CDR3 has 15 amino acids. The V and J ends lost 5 bases and 4 bases, in that order; junction bases with no gene match: 11. The full variable domain, completed using reference TRBV5-6 and TRBJ1-2, is DAGVTQSPTHLIKTRGQQVTLRCSPKSGHDTVSWYQQALGQGPQFIFQYYEEEERQRGNFPDRFSGHQFPNYSSELNVNALLLGDSALYLCASRQGTARTYGYTFGSGTRLTVV.